This TCR beta chain comes out of a study of shared clonotypes between healthy human individuals. Study-level results: Inspection by rarefaction showed sorted-subset sequencing to be incomplete despite large depth.

There are 14 residues in the CDR3. The germline V gene encodes CDR1 MNHEY and CDR2 SMNVEV (reference sequence). Unmatched junction bases numbered 7, after V lost 3 bases and J lost 6 bases. Assay used: immunoSEQ multiplex PCR; TCRdb lists only in-frame clones, some missing. The table includes a few million clones, more than 90% detected once. A remark on this clone: Antigen unknown.

This chain uses TRBV27 with TRBJ1-1; 7 nucleotides match TRBD1. The sequenced sample consisted of naive CD4+ T cells sorted from blood. The subset is: CD45RA+ positively selected. The sequence came from a man aged 18 to 30 in good health. CDR3 sequence reads: CASSFMGQLSEAFF. The CDR3 DNA sequence: TGTGCCAGCAGTTTTATGGGACAGCTATCTGAAGCTTTCTTT.